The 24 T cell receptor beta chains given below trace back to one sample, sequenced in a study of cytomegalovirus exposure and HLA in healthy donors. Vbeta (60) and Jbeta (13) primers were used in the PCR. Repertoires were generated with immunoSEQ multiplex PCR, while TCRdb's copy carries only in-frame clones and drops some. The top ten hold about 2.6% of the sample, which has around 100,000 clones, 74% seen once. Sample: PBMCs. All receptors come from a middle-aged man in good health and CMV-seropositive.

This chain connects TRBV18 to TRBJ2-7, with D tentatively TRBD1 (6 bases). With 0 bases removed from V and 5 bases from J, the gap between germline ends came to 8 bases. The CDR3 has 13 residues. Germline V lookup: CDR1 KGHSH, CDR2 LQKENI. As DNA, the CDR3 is TGTGCCAGCTCACCACCGACAGGCGACGAGCAGTACTTC. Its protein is CASSPPTGDEQYF.

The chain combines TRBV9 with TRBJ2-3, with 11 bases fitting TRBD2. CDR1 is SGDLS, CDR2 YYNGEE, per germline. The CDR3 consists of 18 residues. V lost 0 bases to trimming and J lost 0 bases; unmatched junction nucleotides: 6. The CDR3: CASSVGASGGPSTDTQYF. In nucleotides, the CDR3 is TGTGCCAGCAGCGTAGGGGCTAGCGGGGGGCCTAGCACAGATACGCAGTATTTT. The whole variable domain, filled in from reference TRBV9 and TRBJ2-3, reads DSGVTQTPKHLITATGQRVTLRCSPRSGDLSVYWYQQSLDQGLQFLIQYYNGEERAKGNILERFSAQQFPDLHSELNLSSLELGDSALYFCASSVGASGGPSTDTQYFGPGTRLTVL.

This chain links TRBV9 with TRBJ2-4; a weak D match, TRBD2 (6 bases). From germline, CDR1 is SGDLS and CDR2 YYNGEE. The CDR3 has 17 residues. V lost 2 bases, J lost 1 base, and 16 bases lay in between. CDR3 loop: CASSVSGAGSAKNIQYF. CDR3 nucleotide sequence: TGTGCCAGCAGCGTTTCGGGAGCAGGGTCGGCCAAAAACATTCAGTACTTC. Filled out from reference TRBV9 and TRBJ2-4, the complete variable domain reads DSGVTQTPKHLITATGQRVTLRCSPRSGDLSVYWYQQSLDQGLQFLIQYYNGEERAKGNILERFSAQQFPDLHSELNLSSLELGDSALYFCASSVSGAGSAKNIQYFGAGTRLSVL.

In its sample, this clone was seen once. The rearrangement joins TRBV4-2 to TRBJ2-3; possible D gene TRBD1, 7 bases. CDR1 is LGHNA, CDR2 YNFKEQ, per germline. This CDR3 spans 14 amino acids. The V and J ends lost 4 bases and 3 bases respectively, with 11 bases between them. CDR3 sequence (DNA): TGTGCCAGCAGCCCGCAGGGGGGAACAGATACGCAGTATTTT. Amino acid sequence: CASSPQGGTDTQYF.

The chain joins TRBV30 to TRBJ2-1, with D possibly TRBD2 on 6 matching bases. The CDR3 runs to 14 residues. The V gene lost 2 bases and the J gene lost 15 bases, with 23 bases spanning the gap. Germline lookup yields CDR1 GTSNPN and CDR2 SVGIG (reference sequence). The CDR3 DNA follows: TGTGCCTGGAGTAAACTAGCCACACTTCGGTTTATGTTCTTC. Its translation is CAWSKLATLRFMFF. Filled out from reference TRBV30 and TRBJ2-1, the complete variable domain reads SQTIHQWPATLVQPVGSPLSLECTVEGTSNPNLYWYRQAAGRGLQLLFYSVGIGQISSEVPQNLSASRPQDRQFILSSKKLLLSDSGFYLCAWSKLATLRFMFFGPGTRLTVL.

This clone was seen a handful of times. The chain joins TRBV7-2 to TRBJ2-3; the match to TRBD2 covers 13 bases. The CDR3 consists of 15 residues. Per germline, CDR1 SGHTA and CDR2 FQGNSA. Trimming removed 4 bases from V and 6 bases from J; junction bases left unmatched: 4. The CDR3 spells CASSSGLAGVDTQYF. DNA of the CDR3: TGTGCCAGCAGCTCTGGACTAGCGGGGGTGGATACGCAGTATTTT. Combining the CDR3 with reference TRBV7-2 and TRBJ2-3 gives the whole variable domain GAGVSQSPSNKVTEKGKDVELRCDPISGHTALYWYRQSLGQGLEFLIYFQGNSAPDKSGLPSDRFSAERTGGSVSTLTIQRTQQEDSAVYLCASSSGLAGVDTQYFGPGTRLTVL.

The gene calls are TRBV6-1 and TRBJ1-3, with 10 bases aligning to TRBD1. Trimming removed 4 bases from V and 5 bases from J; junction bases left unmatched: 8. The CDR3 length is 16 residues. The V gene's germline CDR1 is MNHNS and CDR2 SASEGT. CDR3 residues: CASSASGQGIRNTIYF. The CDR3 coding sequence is TGTGCCAGCAGTGCCTCGGGACAGGGGATACGAAACACCATATATTTT.

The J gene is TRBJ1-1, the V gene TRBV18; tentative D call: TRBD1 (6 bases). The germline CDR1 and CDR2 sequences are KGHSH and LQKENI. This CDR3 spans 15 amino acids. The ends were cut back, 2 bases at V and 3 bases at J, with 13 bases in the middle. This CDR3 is CASSPGVGGYTEAFF. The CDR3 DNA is TGTGCCAGCTCACCAGGGGTAGGGGGTTACACTGAAGCTTTCTTT.

CDR3 sequence: CAISEFRDNTEAFF. The CDR3 nucleotides are TGTGCCATCAGTGAGTTCCGGGATAACACTGAAGCTTTCTTT. V and J are TRBV10-3 and TRBJ1-1; D not resolved. The CDR3 is 14 amino acids. V lost 1 base and J 2 bases, leaving 8 bases between the germline ends. The germline CDR1 and CDR2 sequences are ENHRY and SYGVKD.

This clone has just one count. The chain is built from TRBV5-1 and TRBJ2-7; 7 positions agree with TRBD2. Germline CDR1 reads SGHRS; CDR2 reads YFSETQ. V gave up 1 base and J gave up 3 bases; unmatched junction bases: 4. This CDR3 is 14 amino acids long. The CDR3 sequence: CASSLTGGIYEQYF. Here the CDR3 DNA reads TGCGCCAGCAGCTTGACGGGGGGAATCTACGAGCAGTACTTC.

The CDR3 nucleotides read TGCGCCAGCAGTCACGGGGAAAAACTGTTTTTT. Residues: CASSHGEKLFF. The chain is built from TRBV10-2 and TRBJ1-4; no firm D call. The germline V gene encodes CDR1 WSHSY and CDR2 SAAADI. Deletions cut 5 bases from V and 8 bases from J, with 6 bases between. The CDR3 length is 11 residues.

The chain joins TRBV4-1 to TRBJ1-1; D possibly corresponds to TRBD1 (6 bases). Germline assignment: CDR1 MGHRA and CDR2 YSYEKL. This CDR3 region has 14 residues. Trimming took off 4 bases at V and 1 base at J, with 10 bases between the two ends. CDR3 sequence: CASSLQGKNTEAFF. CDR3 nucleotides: TGCGCCAGCAGCCTTCAGGGGAAGAACACTGAAGCTTTCTTT.

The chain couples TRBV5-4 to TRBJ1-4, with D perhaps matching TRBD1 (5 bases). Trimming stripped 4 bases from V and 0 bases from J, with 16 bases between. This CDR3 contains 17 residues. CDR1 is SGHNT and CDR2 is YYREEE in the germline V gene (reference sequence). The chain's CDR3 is CASSTDGGPTTNEKLFF. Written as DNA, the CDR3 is TGTGCCAGCAGCACTGACGGGGGACCTACAACTAATGAAAAACTGTTTTTT.

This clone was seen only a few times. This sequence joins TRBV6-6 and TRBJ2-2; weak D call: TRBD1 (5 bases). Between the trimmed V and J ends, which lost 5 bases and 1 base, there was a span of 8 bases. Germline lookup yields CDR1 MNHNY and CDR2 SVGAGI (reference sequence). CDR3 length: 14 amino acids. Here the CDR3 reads CASSNTGNTGELFF. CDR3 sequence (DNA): TGTGCCAGCAGTAATACAGGGAACACCGGGGAGCTGTTTTTT.

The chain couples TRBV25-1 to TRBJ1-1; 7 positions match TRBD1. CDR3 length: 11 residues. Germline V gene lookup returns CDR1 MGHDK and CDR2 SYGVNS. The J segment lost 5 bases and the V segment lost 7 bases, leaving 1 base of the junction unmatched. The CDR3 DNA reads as TGTGCCAGCATCAGGGGGACTGAAGCTTTCTTT. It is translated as CASIRGTEAFF.

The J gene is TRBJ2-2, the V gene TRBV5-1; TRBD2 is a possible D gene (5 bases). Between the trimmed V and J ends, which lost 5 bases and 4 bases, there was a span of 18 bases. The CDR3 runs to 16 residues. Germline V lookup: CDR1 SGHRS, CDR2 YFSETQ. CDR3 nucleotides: TGCGCCAGCAGAGTTTTAGAGGGTATTTTCACCGGGGAGCTGTTTTTT. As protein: CASRVLEGIFTGELFF.

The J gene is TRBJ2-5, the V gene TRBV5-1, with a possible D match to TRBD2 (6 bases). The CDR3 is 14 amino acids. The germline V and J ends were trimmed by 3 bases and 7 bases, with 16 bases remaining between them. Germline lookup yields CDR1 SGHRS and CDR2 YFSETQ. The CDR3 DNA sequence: TGCGCCAGCAGCTGGGCTTCGGGAGAGGCGACCCAGTACTTC. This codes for CASSWASGEATQYF.

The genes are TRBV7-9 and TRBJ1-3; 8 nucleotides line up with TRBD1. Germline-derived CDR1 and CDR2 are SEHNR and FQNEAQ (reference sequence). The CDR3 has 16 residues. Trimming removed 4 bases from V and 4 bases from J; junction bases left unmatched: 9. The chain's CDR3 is CASSSTRDRSGNTIYF. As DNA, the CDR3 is TGTGCCAGCAGCTCTACCCGGGACAGGAGCGGAAACACCATATATTTT.

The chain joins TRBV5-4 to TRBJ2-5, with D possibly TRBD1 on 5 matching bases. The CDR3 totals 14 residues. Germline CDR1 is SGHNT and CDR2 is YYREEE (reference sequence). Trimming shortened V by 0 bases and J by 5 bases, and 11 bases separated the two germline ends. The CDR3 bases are TGTGCCAGCAGCTTGGACCGGGCAGGGGAGACCCAGTACTTC. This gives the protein CASSLDRAGETQYF. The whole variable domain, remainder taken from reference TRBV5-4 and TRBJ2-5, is ETGVTQSPTHLIKTRGQQVTLRCSSQSGHNTVSWYQQALGQGPQFIFQYYREEENGRGNFPPRFSGLQFPNYSSELNVNALELDDSALYLCASSLDRAGETQYFGPGTRLLVL.

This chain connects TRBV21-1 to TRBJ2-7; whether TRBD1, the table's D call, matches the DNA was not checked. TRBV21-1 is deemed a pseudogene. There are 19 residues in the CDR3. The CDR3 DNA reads TGTGCCAGCAGCACCCGGGACAGGGGCCGGGCAGCTCCCTCCTACGAGCAGTACTTC. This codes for CASSTRDRGRAAPSYEQYF.

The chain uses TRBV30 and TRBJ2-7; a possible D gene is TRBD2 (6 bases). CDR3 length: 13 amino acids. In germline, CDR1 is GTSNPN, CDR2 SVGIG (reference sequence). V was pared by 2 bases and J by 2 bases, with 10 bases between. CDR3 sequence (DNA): TGTGCCTGGAGTCTTAGCGGCCCCTACGAGCAGTACTTC. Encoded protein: CAWSLSGPYEQYF.

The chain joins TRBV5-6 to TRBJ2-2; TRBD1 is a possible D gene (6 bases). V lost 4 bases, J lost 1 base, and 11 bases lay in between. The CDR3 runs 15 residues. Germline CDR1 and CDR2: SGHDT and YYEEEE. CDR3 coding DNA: TGTGCCAGCAGCCTGACAGGTCTGAACACCGGGGAGCTGTTTTTT. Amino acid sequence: CASSLTGLNTGELFF.

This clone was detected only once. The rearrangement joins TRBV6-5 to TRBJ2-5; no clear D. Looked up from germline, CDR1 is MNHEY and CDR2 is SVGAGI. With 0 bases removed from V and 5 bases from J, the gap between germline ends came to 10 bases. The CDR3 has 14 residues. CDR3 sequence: CASSYSYGPETQYF. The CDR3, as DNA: TGTGCCAGCAGTTACTCCTATGGGCCGGAGACCCAGTACTTC.

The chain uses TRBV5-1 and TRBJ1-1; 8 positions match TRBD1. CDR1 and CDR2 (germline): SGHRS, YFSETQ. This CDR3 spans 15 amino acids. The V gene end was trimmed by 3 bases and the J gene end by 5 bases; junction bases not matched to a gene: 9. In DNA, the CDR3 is TGCGCCAGCAGCTCTGGACAGGGAAGTTGGACTGAAGCTTTCTTT. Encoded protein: CASSSGQGSWTEAFF.